What follows are 15 T cell receptor beta chains derived from one specimen sequenced in a study of shared clonotypes between healthy human individuals. The naive CD8 subset, CD45RO-negative cells positively selected for CCR7, excluded terminally differentiated effector memory CD45RA+ cells. Assay used: immunoSEQ multiplex PCR; TCRdb lists only in-frame clones, some missing. This sample has some 2 million clones, with approximately 94% found just once. The source material was naive CD8+ T cells sorted from blood. These receptor sequences come from a man in his late teens or twenties in good health.

With respect to this clone: This specimen includes other DNA sequences encoding the same CDR3. The V and J genes are TRBV10-3 and TRBJ2-7, with 7 positions matching TRBD1. The CDR3 loop spans 15 amino acids. J lost 0 bases, V lost 0 bases, and 2 bases had no gene match. Germline loops: CDR1 ENHRY, CDR2 SYGVKD. CDR3 sequence: CAISESGTVSYEQYF. The DNA for the CDR3 is TGTGCCATCAGTGAGTCCGGGACAGTCTCCTACGAGCAGTACTTC.

The chain joins TRBV27 to TRBJ2-7; 9 positions agree with TRBD1. The length of the CDR3 is 16 residues. The trim removed 0 bases at V and 5 bases at J, leaving 8 bases unmatched. In germline, CDR1 is MNHEY, CDR2 SMNVEV (reference sequence). CDR3 nucleotide sequence: TGTGCCAGCAGTTTATCGAAGGGGACAGGGAACCACGAGCAGTACTTC. Its protein product is CASSLSKGTGNHEQYF.

V and J are TRBV6-1 and TRBJ2-3; 11 bases are a match to TRBD2. V lost 8 bases, J lost 4 bases, and 8 bases stayed unmatched. There are 15 residues in the CDR3. Germline lookup yields CDR1 MNHNS and CDR2 SASEGT. The CDR3 spells CASRSLAGGADTQYF. The DNA for the CDR3 is TGTGCCAGCCGAAGCCTAGCGGGGGGCGCAGATACGCAGTATTTT.

The chain uses TRBV6-1 and TRBJ1-2; D not certain. The ends were cut back, 2 bases at V and 6 bases at J, with 13 bases in the middle. Germline CDR1 is MNHNS and CDR2 is SASEGT. This CDR3 has 14 amino acids. The CDR3 region has the DNA TGTGCCAGCAGTGAATACGGGCAGATTGATGGCTACACCTTC. Protein: CASSEYGQIDGYTF.

This rearrangement joins TRBV4-1 to TRBJ2-3; perhaps TRBD2 as D (5 bases). The germline gives CDR1 MGHRA, CDR2 YSYEKL. V was shortened by 1 base and J by 5 bases, with 13 bases between the two germline ends. The CDR3 spans 15 residues. CDR3 DNA sequence: TGCGCCAGCAGCCAAGGAACTAGATTCGGAGATACGCAGTATTTT. This sequence encodes CASSQGTRFGDTQYF.

In the case of this clone: Other DNA sequences in this sample translate to the same CDR3. For the CDR3, the DNA is TGTGCCAGCAGTTACTTGGGGGGTAACTATGGCTACACCTTC. Translating it yields CASSYLGGNYGYTF. The chain is built from TRBV6-5 and TRBJ1-2; TRBD1 is a possible D gene (5 bases). CDR3 length equals 14 residues. V dropped 1 base and J dropped 1 base, with 7 bases sitting between them. The germline V gene has CDR1 MNHEY and CDR2 SVGAGI.

The chain employs TRBV2 and TRBJ2-7; no clear D. The germline V and J ends were trimmed by 6 bases and 0 bases, with 12 bases remaining between them. Germline CDR1 is SNHLY and CDR2 is FYNNEI. This CDR3 is 14 amino acids long. The CDR3 sequence: CASRPASASYEQYF. The CDR3 DNA reads as TGTGCCAGCAGGCCGGCCTCGGCCTCCTACGAGCAGTACTTC.

The V call is TRBV9, the J call TRBJ2-5, with 10 bases matching TRBD1. In germline, CDR1 is SGDLS, CDR2 YYNGEE. The CDR3 loop spans 15 amino acids. Trimming cost V 4 bases and J 3 bases; bases outside gene matches: 6. CDR3 loop: CASSPIGTGEETQYF. The CDR3 nucleotides are TGTGCCAGCAGCCCTATAGGGACAGGGGAAGAGACCCAGTACTTC. Complete variable domain (other parts from reference TRBV9 and TRBJ2-5): DSGVTQTPKHLITATGQRVTLRCSPRSGDLSVYWYQQSLDQGLQFLIQYYNGEERAKGNILERFSAQQFPDLHSELNLSSLELGDSALYFCASSPIGTGEETQYFGPGTRLLVL.

The chain links TRBV6-5 to TRBJ1-2, with D possibly TRBD1 on 5 matching bases. The CDR3 has 16 residues. Germline loops: CDR1 MNHEY, CDR2 SVGAGI. V was clipped by 0 bases and J by 2 bases, with 13 bases between them. The CDR3, as DNA: TGTGCCAGCAGTTACTCTTCCGGGGCACCGAACTATGGCTACACCTTC. Its translation: CASSYSSGAPNYGYTF.

The J gene is TRBJ2-7, the V gene TRBV5-5; 7 bases line up with TRBD2. The length of the CDR3 is 16 residues. Losses at the gene ends were 4 bases for V and 1 base for J; bases not matched to a gene: 11. CDR1 SGHKS and CDR2 YYEKEE come from the germline V gene (reference sequence). The CDR3 coding sequence is TGTGCCAGCAGCGGTGGGGTATGGGGAGGGTCCTACGAGCAGTACTTC. Encoded protein: CASSGGVWGGSYEQYF.

The gene calls are TRBV4-1 and TRBJ2-7, with 10 bases that match TRBD2. Germline assignment: CDR1 MGHRA and CDR2 YSYEKL. Trimming took 4 bases from V and 3 from J; bases not matched to a gene: 9. CDR3 size: 16 residues. The DNA of the CDR3 is TGCGCCAGCAGCCGAGTAGCGGGGGGCTTCATCTACGAGCAGTACTTC. This translates into CASSRVAGGFIYEQYF.

The rearrangement uses TRBV27 and TRBJ1-2, with a possible D match to TRBD1 (6 bases). Germline V gives CDR1 MNHEY, CDR2 SMNVEV (reference sequence). The CDR3 is 16 amino acids. The V and J ends lost 1 base and 6 bases respectively, with 18 bases between them. The CDR3 reads CASSLLSPTGRDGYTF. As DNA, the CDR3 is TGTGCCAGCAGTTTATTGTCCCCTACAGGGAGGGATGGCTACACCTTC.

This clone was detected only once. The V and J genes are TRBV25-1 and TRBJ2-6; D remains ambiguous. Trimming pared 3 bases from V and 0 bases from J, leaving 12 bases between. CDR3 length: 17 amino acids. CDR1 MGHDK and CDR2 SYGVNS come from the germline V gene. The CDR3 nucleotides read TGTGCCAGCAGTGACCCCGACCGCGCCTCTGGGGCCAACGTCCTGACTTTC. Protein: CASSDPDRASGANVLTF. The full variable domain, completed using reference TRBV25-1 and TRBJ2-6, is EADIYQTPRYLVIGTGKKITLECSQTMGHDKMYWYQQDPGMELHLIHYSYGVNSTEKGDLSSESTVSRIRTEHFPLTLESARPSHTSQYLCASSDPDRASGANVLTFGAGSRLTVL.

The V and J genes are TRBV25-1 and TRBJ1-2; 8 nucleotides line up with TRBD1. The length of the CDR3 is 12 residues. CDR1 is MGHDK, CDR2 SYGVNS, per germline. The junction had 3 bases not matched to a gene; V was cut back by 6 bases and J by 6 bases. The CDR3: CASSAGGNGYTF. The CDR3 bases are TGTGCCAGCAGCGCAGGGGGCAATGGCTACACCTTC.

The chain joins TRBV7-9 to TRBJ1-2; D is unresolved. CDR3 length: 15 amino acids. The V end lost 4 bases, the J end lost 0 bases, and 12 bases lay between the germline ends. Germline V gives CDR1 SEHNR, CDR2 FQNEAQ (reference sequence). CDR3 nucleotides: TGTGCCAGCAGCTCCCCAGAGTTAGCTAACTATGGCTACACCTTC. Amino acids: CASSSPELANYGYTF.